This T cell receptor beta chain was captured by sequencing in a study of blood T cell repertoires in COVID-19. Study overall: In each case, the material was cDNA or gDNA derived from T cells, B-cell-depleted T cells, or PBMCs.

Germline V gives CDR1 LGHNA, CDR2 YNFKEQ. This CDR3 spans 17 amino acids. V shed 0 bases, J shed 3 bases, and the junction held 4 bases outside the gene matches. Authors' processing steps: From reference gene primer amplification, estimates of nucleated cell counts were derived. Assay: immunoSEQ multiplex PCR; the TCRdb copy retains only in-frame clones and omits some. Clonal size and the V and J genes are those of that table, whereas D and trimming came from the DNA. The table records about 220,000 clones, 87% of them present only once. The sample comprised PBMCs or T cells enriched from blood (not recorded which). This clonotype was obtained from a woman under 40 with acute COVID-19. The V gene is TRBV4-2, the J gene TRBJ2-3; TRBD2 matches 12 bases. DNA of the CDR3: TGTGCCAGCAGCCAAGAGCTAGCGGGGGGGCCGACAGATACGCAGTATTTT. It specifies CASSQELAGGPTDTQYF.